This TCR beta chain came from a study of PD-1 blockade in classical Hodgkin lymphoma. Assay: immunoSEQ multiplex PCR; the TCRdb copy retains only in-frame clones and omits some. This sample has about 14,000 clones, with around four fifths found just once. Autologous stem cell transplantation was followed by relapse in every patient, and brentuximab vedotin exposure varied. The V and J ends lost 5 bases and 6 bases respectively, with 10 bases between them. The germline CDR1 and CDR2 sequences are LNHDA and SQIVND (reference sequence). This CDR3 region has 13 residues. The V call is TRBV19, the J call TRBJ2-2; perhaps TRBD1 as D (5 bases). The sequences come from peripheral blood mononuclear cells (PBMCs), collected at baseline. The source is a human donor with classical Hodgkin lymphoma. As DNA, the CDR3 is TGTGCCAGTAGTTTCAGGGTCGCCGGGGAGCTGTTTTTT. Protein: CASSFRVAGELFF.